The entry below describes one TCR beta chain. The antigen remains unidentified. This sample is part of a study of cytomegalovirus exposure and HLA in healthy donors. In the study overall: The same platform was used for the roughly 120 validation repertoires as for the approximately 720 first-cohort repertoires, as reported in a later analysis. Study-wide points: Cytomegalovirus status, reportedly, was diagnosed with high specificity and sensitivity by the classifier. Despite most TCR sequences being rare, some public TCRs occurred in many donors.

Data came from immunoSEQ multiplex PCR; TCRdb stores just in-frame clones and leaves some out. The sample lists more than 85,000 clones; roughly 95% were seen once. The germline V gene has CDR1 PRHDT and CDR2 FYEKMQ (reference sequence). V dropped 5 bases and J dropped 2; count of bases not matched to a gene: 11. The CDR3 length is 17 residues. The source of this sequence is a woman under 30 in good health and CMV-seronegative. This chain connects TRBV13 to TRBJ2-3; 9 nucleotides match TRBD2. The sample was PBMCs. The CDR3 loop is CASSPILAGESTDTQYF. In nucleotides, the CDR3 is TGTGCCAGCAGCCCGATCTTAGCGGGGGAATCCACAGATACGCAGTATTTT. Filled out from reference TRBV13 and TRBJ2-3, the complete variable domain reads AAGVIQSPRHLIKEKRETATLKCYPIPRHDTVYWYQQGPGQDPQFLISFYEKMQSDKGSIPDRFSAQQFSDYHSELNMSSLELGDSALYFCASSPILAGESTDTQYFGPGTRLTVL.